These T cell receptor beta chains were read from a single sample in a study of blood T cells in healthy people across ages. TCRdb recomputed calls from the 5' RACE reads with MiXCR, one row per CDR3 protein. The sample includes 1.4 million or so distinct CDR3 sequences, approximately 42% of them seen just once. The sample was blood. These receptors were obtained from a woman between 18 and 29 years old in good health. The CDR3 runs from the conserved cysteine through the conserved F or W. Size is stated for part of the rows, as once, few or many counts, or as a class when the clone is expanded.

TRBV6-5	few	CASSYSEGRGYTF
TRBV29-1	.	CSVVPGGTTYEQYF
TRBV4-1	.	CASSQPPSGTKGYTF
TRBV4-3	.	CASSQASRTANYGYTF
TRBV12-3/TRBV12-4	few	CASSLSWGSYNSPLHF
TRBV7-2	few	CASSLYQSTDTQYF
TRBV11-2	.	CASSSTSVVEDEQYF
TRBV7-8	.	CASSPAGQGDQPQHF
TRBV16	few	CASSQKRAMNTEAFF
TRBV10-1	.	CASSGGETEAFF
TRBV5-5	.	CASSLVRLFSGRKNEQFF
TRBV7-9	.	CASSTRTSGASYEQFF
TRBV6-6	few	CAISTSNTGELFF
TRBV5-1	once	CASSLTPASSGNTIYF
TRBV29-1	.	CSVWTSSSYEQFF